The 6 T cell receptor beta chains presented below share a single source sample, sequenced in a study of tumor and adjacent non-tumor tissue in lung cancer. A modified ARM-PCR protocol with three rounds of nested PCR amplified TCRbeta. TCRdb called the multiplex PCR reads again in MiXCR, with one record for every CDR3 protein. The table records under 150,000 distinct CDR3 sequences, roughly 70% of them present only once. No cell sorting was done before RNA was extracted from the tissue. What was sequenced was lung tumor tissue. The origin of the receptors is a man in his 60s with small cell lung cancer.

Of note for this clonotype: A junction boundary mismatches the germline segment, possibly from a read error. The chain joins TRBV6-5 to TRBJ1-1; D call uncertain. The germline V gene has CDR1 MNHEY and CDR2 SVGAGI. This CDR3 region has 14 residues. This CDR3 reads CASSYSSGLTEAFF. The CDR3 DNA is TGTGCCAGCAGTTACTCGAGCGGATTAACTGAAGCATTCTTT.

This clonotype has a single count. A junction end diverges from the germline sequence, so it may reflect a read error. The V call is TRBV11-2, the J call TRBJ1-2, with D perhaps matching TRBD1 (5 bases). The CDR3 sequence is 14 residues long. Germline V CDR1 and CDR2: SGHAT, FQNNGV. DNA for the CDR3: TGTGCCAGCAGCTTCCAACCCGGGGACGATGGCTACGCCTTC. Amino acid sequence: CASSFQPGDDGYAF.

The CDR3 loop is CASSLDTGNYYEQYV. CDR3 bases: TGTGCCAGCAGCTTAGACACGGGGAACTACTACGAGCAGTACGTC. The chain couples TRBV11-2 to TRBJ2-7, with a weak D call TRBD2 (5 bases). This CDR3 is 15 amino acids long. CDR1 SGHAT and CDR2 FQNNGV come from the germline V gene. V shed 0 bases and J shed 3 bases, with 12 bases lying between them.

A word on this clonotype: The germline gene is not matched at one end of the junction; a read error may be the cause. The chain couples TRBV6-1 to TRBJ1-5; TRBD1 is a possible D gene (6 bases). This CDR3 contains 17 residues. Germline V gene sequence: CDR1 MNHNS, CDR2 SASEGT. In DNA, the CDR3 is TGTGCCAGCAGTGAAAATCACAGGGATGGGAGCAATCAGCCCCAGCAGTTT. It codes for CASSENHRDGSNQPQQF.

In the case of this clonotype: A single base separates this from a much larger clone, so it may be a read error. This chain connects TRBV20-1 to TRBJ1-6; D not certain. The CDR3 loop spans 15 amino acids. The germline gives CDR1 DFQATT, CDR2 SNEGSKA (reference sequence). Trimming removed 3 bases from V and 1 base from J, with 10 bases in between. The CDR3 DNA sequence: TGCAGTGCTAGTATTTCTAGGTCCTATAATTCACCCCTCCACTTT. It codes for CSASISRSYNSPLHF.

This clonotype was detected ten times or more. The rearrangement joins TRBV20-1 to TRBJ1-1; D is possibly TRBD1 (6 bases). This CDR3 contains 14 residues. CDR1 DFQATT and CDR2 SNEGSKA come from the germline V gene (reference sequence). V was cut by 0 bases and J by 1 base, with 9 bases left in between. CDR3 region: CSARDRGSNTEAFF. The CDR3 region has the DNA TGCAGTGCTAGAGACAGGGGCTCGAACACTGAAGCTTTCTTT.